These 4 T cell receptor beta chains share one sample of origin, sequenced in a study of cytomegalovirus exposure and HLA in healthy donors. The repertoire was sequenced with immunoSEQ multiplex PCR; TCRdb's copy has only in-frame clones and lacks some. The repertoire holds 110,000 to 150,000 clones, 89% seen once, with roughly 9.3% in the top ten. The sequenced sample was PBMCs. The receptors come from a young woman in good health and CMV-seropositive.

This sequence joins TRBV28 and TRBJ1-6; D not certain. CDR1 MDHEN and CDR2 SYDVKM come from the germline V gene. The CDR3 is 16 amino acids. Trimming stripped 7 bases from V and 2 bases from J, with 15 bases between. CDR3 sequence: CASIGRREPYNSPLHF. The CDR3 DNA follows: TGTGCCAGCATCGGGAGGAGGGAACCCTATAATTCACCCCTCCACTTT.

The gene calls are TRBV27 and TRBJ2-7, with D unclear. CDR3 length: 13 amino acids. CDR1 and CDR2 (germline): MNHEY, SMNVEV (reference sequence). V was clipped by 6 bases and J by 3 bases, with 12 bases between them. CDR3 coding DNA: TGTGCCAGCAGCTCCAGTGTAAACTACGAGCAGTACTTC. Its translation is CASSSSVNYEQYF.

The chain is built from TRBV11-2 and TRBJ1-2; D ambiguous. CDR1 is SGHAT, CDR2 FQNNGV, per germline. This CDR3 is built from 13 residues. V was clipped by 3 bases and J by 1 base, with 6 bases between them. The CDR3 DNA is TGTGCCAGCAGCTTGTACAGTAACTATGGCTACACCTTC. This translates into CASSLYSNYGYTF.

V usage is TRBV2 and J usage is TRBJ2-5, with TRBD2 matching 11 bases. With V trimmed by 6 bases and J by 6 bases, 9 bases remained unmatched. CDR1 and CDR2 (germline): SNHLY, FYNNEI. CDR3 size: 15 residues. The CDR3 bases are TGTGCCAGCAGGAGCCTAGCGGGGGGTCAACAGACCCAGTACTTC. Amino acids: CASRSLAGGQQTQYF.